The 11 T cell receptor beta chains reported below all come from one sample, sequenced in a study of control samples from healthy donors and cancer patients. Generated by immunoSEQ multiplex PCR, the TCRdb table keeps only in-frame clones and is missing some. Here the sample spans some 89,000 clones, more than 75% being singletons. The specimen was blood. All receptors come from a woman aged 40 to 55 in good health.

A single count supports this clone. DNA for the CDR3: TGTGCCAGCAGTCGCGGACTAGCGGGGGGGCCCGTCGGAAATGAGCAGTTCTTC. Translation: CASSRGLAGGPVGNEQFF. V gene TRBV6-2 or TRBV6-3 combines with J gene TRBJ2-1; 15 bases map to TRBD2. Trimming cost V 5 bases and J 7 bases; bases outside gene matches: 12. Germline V gives CDR1 MNHEY, CDR2 SVGEGT. CDR3 size: 18 residues.

The chain couples TRBV18 to TRBJ1-2, with D perhaps TRBD1 (5 bases). Germline V gene lookup returns CDR1 KGHSH and CDR2 LQKENI. The ends were cut back, 0 bases at V and 6 bases at J, with 14 bases in the middle. The CDR3 runs to 15 residues. The CDR3 loop is CASSPPSSRGDGYTF. The CDR3 DNA reads TGTGCCAGCTCACCACCCTCCAGTAGAGGGGATGGCTACACCTTC. Full variable domain (rest looked up from reference TRBV18 and TRBJ1-2): NAGVMQNPRHLVRRRGQEARLRCSPMKGHSHVYWYRQLPEEGLKFMVYLQKENIIDESGMPKERFSAEFPKEGPSILRIQQVVRGDSAAYFCASSPPSSRGDGYTFGSGTRLTVV.

The sample holds a few counts of this clone. The chain couples TRBV2 to TRBJ1-2; 9 bases are shared with TRBD1. This CDR3 comprises 15 residues. The trim removed 6 bases at V and 5 bases at J, leaving 10 bases unmatched. Germline V gene lookup returns CDR1 SNHLY and CDR2 FYNNEI. The CDR3 spells CASSPGGTGKYGYTF. CDR3 sequence (DNA): TGTGCCAGCAGCCCCGGGGGGACAGGGAAGTATGGCTACACCTTC.

The chain couples TRBV9 to TRBJ2-7, with D hard to call. Trimming left V 0 bases short and J 6 bases short, with 10 bases between. Germline CDR1 and CDR2: SGDLS and YYNGEE. This CDR3 has 13 residues. DNA of the CDR3: TGTGCCAGCAGCGTAGAATGGTGGGGCGAGCAGTACTTC. Protein: CASSVEWWGEQYF.

The chain is built from TRBV13 and TRBJ2-7; no firm D call. The V gene's germline CDR1 is PRHDT and CDR2 FYEKMQ (reference sequence). V was cut by 4 bases and J by 7 bases, with 8 bases left in between. There are 11 residues in the CDR3. The CDR3 spells CASSSSLEQYF. The CDR3 nucleotides read TGTGCCAGCAGCTCCTCTTTAGAGCAGTACTTC.

V is TRBV1 and J is TRBJ2-1; TRBD2 was called by the table and not checked on the DNA. TRBV1 is shown as a pseudogene. The CDR3 is made up of 19 amino acids. CDR3 sequence reads: CTSSQDLWPAGEVYNEQFF. CDR3 coding DNA: TGCACCAGCAGCCAAGATCTTTGGCCAGCGGGGGAAGTCTACAATGAGCAGTTCTTC.

The rearrangement joins TRBV6-1 to TRBJ1-5; TRBD1 might be the D (6 bases). This CDR3 has 17 amino acids. Between the trimmed V and J ends, which lost 0 bases and 1 base, there was a span of 13 bases. Per the germline V gene, CDR1 is MNHNS and CDR2 is SASEGT. This CDR3 is CASSEAAGAGSNQPQHF. The CDR3 coding sequence is TGTGCCAGCAGTGAAGCGGCAGGGGCCGGCAGCAATCAGCCCCAGCATTTT.

This chain connects TRBV6-2 or TRBV6-3 to TRBJ2-3; D is uncertain. This CDR3 has 15 amino acids. CDR1 is MNHEY and CDR2 is SVGEGT in the germline V gene. Trimming took off 4 bases at V and 11 bases at J, with 22 bases between the two ends. DNA for the CDR3: TGTGCCAGCAGTTCTTTGATCCCCCCTCAAGCCCGGCAGTATTTT. Translated, it gives CASSSLIPPQARQYF.

J is TRBJ1-2 and V is TRBV5-4; 8 bases align to TRBD1. The ends lost 6 bases at V and 3 bases at J; junction bases unmatched: 10. The V gene's germline CDR1 is SGHNT and CDR2 YYREEE (reference sequence). The CDR3 is 15 residues long. The CDR3 coding sequence is TGTGCCAGCACTAATCGGGGACAGGCCGACTATGGCTACACCTTC. Amino acids: CASTNRGQADYGYTF.

The genes are TRBV18 and TRBJ2-2; D uncertain. V was cut by 2 bases and J by 3 bases, with 4 bases left in between. The germline V gene has CDR1 KGHSH and CDR2 LQKENI. The CDR3 extends over 13 amino acids. The CDR3 DNA reads TGTGCCAGCTCACCATGGGACACCGGGGAGCTGTTTTTT. Protein sequence: CASSPWDTGELFF.

This clone was counted between two and nine times. The genes are TRBV12-3 or TRBV12-4 and TRBJ1-5; D not resolved. CDR3 size: 13 residues. Trimming took off 10 bases at V and 1 base at J, with 11 bases between the two ends. The CDR3 region is CATRLGSNQPQHF. The CDR3 coding sequence is TGTGCCACCCGTCTGGGCAGCAATCAGCCCCAGCATTTT.